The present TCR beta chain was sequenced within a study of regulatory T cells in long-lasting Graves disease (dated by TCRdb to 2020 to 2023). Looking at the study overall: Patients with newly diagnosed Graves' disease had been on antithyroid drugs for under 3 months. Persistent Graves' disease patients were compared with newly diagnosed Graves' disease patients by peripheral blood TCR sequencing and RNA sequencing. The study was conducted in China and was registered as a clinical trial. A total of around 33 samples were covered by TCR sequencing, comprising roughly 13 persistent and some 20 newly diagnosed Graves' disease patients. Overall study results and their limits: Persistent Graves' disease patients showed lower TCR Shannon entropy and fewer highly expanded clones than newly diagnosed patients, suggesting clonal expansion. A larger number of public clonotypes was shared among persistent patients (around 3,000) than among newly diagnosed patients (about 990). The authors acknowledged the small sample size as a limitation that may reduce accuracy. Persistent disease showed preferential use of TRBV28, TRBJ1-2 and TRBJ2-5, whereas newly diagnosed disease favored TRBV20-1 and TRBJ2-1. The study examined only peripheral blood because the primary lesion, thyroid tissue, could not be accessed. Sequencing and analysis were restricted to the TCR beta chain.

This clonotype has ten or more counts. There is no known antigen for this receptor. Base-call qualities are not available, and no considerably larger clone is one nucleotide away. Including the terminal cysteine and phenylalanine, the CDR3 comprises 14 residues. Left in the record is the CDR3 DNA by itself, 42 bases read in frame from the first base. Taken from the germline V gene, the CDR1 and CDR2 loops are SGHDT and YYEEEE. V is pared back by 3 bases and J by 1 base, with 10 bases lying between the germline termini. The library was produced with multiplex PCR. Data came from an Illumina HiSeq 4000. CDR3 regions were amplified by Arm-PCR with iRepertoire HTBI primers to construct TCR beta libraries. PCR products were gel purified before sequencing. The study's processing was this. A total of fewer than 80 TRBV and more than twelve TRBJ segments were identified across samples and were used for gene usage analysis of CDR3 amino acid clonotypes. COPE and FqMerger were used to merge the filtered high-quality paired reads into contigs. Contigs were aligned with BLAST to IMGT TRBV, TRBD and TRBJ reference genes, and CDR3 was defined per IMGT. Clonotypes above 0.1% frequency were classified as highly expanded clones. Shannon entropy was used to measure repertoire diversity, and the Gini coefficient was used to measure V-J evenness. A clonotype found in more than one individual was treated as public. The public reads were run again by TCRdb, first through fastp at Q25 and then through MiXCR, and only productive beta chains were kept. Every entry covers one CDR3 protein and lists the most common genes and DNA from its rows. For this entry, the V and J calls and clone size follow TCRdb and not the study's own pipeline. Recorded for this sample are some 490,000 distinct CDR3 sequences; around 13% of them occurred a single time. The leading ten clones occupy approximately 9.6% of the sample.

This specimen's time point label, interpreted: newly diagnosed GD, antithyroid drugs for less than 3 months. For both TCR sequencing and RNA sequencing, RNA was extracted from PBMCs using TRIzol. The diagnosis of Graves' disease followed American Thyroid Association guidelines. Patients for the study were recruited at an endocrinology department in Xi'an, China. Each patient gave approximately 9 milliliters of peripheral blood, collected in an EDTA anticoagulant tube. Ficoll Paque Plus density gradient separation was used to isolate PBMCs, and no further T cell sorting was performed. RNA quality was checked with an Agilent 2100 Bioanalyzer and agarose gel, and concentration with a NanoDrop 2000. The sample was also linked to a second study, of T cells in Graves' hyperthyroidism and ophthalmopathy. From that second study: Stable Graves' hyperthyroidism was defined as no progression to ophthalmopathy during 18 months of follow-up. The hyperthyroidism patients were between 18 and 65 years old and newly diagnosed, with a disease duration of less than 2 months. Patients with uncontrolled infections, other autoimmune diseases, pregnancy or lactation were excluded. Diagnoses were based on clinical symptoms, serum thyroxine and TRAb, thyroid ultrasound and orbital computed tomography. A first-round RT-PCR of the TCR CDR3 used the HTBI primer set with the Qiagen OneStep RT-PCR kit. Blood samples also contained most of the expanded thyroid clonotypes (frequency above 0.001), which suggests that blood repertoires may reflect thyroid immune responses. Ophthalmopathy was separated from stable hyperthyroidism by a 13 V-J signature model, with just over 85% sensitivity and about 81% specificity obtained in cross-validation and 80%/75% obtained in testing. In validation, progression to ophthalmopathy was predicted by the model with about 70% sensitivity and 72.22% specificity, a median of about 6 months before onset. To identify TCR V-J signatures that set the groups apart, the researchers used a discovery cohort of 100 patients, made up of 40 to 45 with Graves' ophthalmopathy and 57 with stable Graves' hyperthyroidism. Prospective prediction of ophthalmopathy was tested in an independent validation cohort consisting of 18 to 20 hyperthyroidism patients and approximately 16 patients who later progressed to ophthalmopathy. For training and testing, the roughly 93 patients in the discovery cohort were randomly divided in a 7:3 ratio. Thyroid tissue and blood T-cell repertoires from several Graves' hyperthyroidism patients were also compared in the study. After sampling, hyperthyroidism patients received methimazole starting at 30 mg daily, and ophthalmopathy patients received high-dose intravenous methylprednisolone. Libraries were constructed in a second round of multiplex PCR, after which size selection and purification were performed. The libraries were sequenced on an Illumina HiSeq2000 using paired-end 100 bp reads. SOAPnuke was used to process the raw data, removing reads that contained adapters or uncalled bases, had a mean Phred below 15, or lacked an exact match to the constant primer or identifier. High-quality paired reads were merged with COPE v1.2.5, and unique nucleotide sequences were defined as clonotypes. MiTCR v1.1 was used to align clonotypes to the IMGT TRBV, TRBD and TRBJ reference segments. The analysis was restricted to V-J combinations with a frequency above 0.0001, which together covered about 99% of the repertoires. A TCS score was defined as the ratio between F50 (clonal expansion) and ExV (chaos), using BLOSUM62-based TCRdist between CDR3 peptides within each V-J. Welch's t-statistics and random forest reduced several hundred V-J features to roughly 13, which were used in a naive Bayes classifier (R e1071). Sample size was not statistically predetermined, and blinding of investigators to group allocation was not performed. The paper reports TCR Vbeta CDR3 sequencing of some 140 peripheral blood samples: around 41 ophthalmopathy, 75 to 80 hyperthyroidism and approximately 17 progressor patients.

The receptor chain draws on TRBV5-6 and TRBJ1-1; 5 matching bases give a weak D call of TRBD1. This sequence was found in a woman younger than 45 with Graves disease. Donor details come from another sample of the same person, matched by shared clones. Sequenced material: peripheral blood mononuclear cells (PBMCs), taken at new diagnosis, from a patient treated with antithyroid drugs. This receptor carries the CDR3 CASSWGLGNTEAFF. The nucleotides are TGTGCCAGCAGCTGGGGCCTAGGGAACACTGAAGCTTTCTTT. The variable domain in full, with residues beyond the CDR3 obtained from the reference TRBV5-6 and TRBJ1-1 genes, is DAGVTQSPTHLIKTRGQQVTLRCSPKSGHDTVSWYQQALGQGPQFIFQYYEEEERQRGNFPDRFSGHQFPNYSSELNVNALLLGDSALYLCASSWGLGNTEAFFGQGTRLTVV.